The entry below describes one T cell receptor (beta chain). The sample comes from a study of blood T cell repertoires in COVID-19. V gave up 10 bases and J gave up 9 bases, with 12 bases separating them. Germline V gene data show CDR1 as SNHLY and CDR2 as FYNNEI. This CDR3 is 11 amino acids long. The data were produced by immunoSEQ multiplex PCR, yet TCRdb's version contains in-frame clones alone and is incomplete. Of 130,000 or so clones detected, approximately 92% appear once; the ten largest clones hold about 27%. This clonotype was sampled from a man aged 65 to 79 with active or convalescent COVID-19. The chain combines TRBV2 with TRBJ1-4; D remains ambiguous. Sequencing was carried out using peripheral blood. In DNA form, the CDR3 reads TGTGCCACAGAGTACAGCAAAAAACTGTTTTTT. Translating it yields CATEYSKKLFF.